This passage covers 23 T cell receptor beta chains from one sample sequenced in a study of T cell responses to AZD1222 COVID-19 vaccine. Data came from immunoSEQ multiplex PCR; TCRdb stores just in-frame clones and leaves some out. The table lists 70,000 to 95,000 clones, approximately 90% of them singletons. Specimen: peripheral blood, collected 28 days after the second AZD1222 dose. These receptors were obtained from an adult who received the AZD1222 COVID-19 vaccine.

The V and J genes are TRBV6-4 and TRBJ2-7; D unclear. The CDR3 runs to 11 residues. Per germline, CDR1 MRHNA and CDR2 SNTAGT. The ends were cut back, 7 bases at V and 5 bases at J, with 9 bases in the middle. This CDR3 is CASIMTDEQYF. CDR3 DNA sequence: TGTGCCAGCATAATGACGGACGAGCAGTACTTC.

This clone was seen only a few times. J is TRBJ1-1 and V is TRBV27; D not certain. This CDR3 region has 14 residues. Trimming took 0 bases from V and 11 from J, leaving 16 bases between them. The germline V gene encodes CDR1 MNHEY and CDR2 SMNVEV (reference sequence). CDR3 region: CASSLSGSALGAFF. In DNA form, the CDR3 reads TGTGCCAGCAGTTTATCAGGATCCGCCCTAGGGGCTTTCTTT.

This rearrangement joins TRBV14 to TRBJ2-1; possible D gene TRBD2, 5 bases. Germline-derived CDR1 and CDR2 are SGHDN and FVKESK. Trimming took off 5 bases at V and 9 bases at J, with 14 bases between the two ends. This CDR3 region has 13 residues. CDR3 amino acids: CASSAQRTSEQFF. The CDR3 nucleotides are TGTGCCAGCAGCGCGCAGCGGACCTCTGAGCAGTTCTTC.

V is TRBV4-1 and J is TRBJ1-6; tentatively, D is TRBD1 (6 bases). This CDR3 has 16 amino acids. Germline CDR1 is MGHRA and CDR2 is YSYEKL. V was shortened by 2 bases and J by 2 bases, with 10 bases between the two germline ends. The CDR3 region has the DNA TGCGCCAGCAGCCAACAGGGGAATACCTATAATTCACCCCTCCACTTT. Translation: CASSQQGNTYNSPLHF.

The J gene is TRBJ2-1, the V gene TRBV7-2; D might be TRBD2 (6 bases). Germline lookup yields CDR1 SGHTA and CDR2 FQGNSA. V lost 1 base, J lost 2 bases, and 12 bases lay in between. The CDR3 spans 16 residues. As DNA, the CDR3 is TGTGCCAGCAGCTTAGGATCGGGAGTGACCTACAATGAGCAGTTCTTC. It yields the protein CASSLGSGVTYNEQFF.

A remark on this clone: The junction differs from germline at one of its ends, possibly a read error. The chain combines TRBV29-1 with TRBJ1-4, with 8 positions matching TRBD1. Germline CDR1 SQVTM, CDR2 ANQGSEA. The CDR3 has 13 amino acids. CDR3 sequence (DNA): TGCAGCGTGGAAGGACAGGGTGATGAAAAACTGTTTTTT. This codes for CSVEGQGDEKLFF.

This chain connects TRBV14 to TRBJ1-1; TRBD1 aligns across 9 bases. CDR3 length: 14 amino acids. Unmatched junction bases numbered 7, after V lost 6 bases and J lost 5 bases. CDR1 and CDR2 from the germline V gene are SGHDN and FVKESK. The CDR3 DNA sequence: TGTGCCAGCAGACTGACAGGGGGGCGGACTGAAGCTTTCTTT. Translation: CASRLTGGRTEAFF.

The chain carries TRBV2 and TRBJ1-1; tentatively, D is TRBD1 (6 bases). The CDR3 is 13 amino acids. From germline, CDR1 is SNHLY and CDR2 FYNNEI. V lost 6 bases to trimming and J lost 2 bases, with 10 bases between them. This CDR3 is CASRRTDNTEAFF. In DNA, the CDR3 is TGTGCCAGCAGGAGGACAGATAACACTGAAGCTTTCTTT.

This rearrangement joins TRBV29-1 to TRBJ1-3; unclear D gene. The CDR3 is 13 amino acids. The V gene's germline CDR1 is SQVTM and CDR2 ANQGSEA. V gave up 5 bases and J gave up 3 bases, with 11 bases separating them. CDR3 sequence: CSVPATVGNTIYF. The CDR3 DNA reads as TGCAGCGTTCCTGCGACCGTTGGAAACACCATATATTTT.

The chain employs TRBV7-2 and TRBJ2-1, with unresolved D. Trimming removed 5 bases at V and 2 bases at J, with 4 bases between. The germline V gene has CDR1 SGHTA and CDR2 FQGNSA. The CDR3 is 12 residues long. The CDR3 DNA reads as TGTGCCAGCAGCCCAGCCTACAATGAGCAGTTCTTC. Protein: CASSPAYNEQFF.

The CDR3 region has the DNA TGTGCCACCAGTGATCCGGGACAGGGCCGTGAAAAACTGTTTTTT. Protein product: CATSDPGQGREKLFF. The chain combines TRBV24-1 with TRBJ1-4; 9 positions match TRBD1. Germline trimming cut 3 bases from V and 7 bases from J; bases unmatched to any gene: 5. CDR1 KGHDR and CDR2 SFDVKD come from the germline V gene. This CDR3 comprises 15 residues.

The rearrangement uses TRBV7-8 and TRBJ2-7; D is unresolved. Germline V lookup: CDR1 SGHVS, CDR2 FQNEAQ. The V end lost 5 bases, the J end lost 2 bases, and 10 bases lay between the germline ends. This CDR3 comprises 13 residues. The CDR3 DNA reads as TGTGCCAGCAGCGCCGTTGGGCCCTACGAGCAGTACTTC. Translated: CASSAVGPYEQYF.

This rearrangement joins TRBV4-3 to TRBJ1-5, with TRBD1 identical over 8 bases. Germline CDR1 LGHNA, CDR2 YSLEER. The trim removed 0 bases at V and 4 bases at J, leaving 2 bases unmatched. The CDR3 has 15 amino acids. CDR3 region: CASSQDYRGNQPQHF. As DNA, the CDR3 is TGCGCCAGCAGCCAAGATTACAGGGGGAATCAGCCCCAGCATTTT.

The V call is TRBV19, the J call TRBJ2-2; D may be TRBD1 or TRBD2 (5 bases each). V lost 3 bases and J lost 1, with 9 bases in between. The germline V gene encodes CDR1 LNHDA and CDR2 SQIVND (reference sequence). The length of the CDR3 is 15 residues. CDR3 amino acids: CASSIGTGNTGELFF. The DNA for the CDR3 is TGTGCCAGTAGTATTGGGACGGGGAACACCGGGGAGCTGTTTTTT.

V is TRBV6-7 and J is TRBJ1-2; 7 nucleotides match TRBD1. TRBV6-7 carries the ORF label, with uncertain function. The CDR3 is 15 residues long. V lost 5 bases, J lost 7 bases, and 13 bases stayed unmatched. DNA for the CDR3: TGTGCCAGCAGTCCATGCTACAGGGGATTAGGTGGCTACACCTTC. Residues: CASSPCYRGLGGYTF.

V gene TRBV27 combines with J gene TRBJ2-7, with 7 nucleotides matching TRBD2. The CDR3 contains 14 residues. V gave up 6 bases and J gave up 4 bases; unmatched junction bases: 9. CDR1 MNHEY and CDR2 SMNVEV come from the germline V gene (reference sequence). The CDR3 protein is CASRLSGANYEQYF. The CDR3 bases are TGTGCCAGCAGGCTAAGCGGGGCGAATTACGAGCAGTACTTC.

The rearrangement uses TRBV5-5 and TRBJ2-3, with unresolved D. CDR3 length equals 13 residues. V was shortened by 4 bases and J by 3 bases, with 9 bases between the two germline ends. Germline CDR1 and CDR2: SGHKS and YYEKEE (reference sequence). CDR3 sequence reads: CASSPSLTDTQYF. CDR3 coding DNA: TGTGCCAGCAGCCCCAGCTTAACAGATACGCAGTATTTT.

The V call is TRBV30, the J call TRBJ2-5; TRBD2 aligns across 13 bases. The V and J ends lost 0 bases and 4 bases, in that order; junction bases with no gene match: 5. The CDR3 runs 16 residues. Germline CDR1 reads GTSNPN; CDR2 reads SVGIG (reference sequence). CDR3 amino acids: CAWSVGWTSGGETQYF. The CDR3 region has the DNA TGTGCCTGGAGTGTAGGGTGGACTAGCGGGGGAGAGACCCAGTACTTC.

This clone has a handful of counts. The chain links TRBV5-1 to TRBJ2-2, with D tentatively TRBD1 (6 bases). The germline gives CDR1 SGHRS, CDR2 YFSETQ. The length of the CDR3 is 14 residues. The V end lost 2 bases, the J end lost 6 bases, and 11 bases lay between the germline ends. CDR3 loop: CASSLTGSAGELFF. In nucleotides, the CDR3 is TGCGCCAGCAGCTTAACAGGGTCAGCCGGGGAGCTGTTTTTT. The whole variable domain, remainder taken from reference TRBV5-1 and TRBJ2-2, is KAGVTQTPRYLIKTRGQQVTLSCSPISGHRSVSWYQQTPGQGLQFLFEYFSETQRNKGNFPGRFSGRQFSNSRSEMNVSTLELGDSALYLCASSLTGSAGELFFGEGSRLTVL.

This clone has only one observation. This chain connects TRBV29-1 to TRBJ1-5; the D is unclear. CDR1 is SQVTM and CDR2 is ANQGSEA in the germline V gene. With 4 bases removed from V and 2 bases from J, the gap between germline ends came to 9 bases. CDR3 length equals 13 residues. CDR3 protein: CSVVSSGNQPQHF. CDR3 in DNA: TGCAGCGTTGTTAGTTCCGGCAATCAGCCCCAGCATTTT.

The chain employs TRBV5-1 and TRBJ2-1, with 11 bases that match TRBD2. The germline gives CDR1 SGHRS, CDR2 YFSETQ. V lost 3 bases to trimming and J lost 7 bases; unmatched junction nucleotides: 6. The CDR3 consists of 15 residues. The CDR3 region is CASSSRLAGRNEQFF. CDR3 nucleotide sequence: TGCGCCAGCAGCTCCAGACTAGCGGGAAGGAATGAGCAGTTCTTC. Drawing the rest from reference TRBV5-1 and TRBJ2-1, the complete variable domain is KAGVTQTPRYLIKTRGQQVTLSCSPISGHRSVSWYQQTPGQGLQFLFEYFSETQRNKGNFPGRFSGRQFSNSRSEMNVSTLELGDSALYLCASSSRLAGRNEQFFGPGTRLTVL.

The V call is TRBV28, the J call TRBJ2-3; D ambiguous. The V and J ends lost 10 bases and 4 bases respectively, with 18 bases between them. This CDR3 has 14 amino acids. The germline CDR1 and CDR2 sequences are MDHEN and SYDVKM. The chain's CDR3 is CATSSVRSSDTQYF. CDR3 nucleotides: TGTGCCACCTCTTCTGTCAGGAGCTCAGATACGCAGTATTTT.

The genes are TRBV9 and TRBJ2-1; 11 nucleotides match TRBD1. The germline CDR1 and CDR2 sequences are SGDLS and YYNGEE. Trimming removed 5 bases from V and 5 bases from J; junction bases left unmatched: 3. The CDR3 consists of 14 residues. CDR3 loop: CASRGTGGHNEQFF. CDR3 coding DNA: TGTGCCAGCAGAGGGACAGGGGGGCACAATGAGCAGTTCTTC. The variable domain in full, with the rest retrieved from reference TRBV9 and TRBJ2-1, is DSGVTQTPKHLITATGQRVTLRCSPRSGDLSVYWYQQSLDQGLQFLIQYYNGEERAKGNILERFSAQQFPDLHSELNLSSLELGDSALYFCASRGTGGHNEQFFGPGTRLTVL.